Listed here are 26 T cell receptor beta chains from one sample, sequenced in a study of a mutant IDH1 vaccine in newly diagnosed glioma. No antigen has been identified for these receptors. Measured with immunoSEQ multiplex PCR; TCRdb has only the in-frame clones, and not every one. The sample consists of 55,000 to 65,000 clones, roughly 84% of them appearing once. This sample's time point: week 35, safety follow-up. Vaccine doses each comprised 300 ug of mutant IDH1 20-mer peptide, with topical imiquimod. Sequencing used PBMCs, obtained from a glioma patient whose treatment included an IDH1 peptide vaccine. The source of these receptors is a man aged 30 to 39 with glioma.

The rearrangement links TRBV2 to TRBJ2-7, with 7 bases fitting TRBD2. The CDR3 has 14 amino acids. The V and J ends lost 8 bases and 3 bases, in that order; junction bases with no gene match: 10. CDR1 and CDR2 from the germline V gene are SNHLY and FYNNEI. The CDR3 protein is CASEWRGSDYEQYF. In DNA, the CDR3 is TGTGCCAGCGAGTGGCGGGGGTCAGACTACGAGCAGTACTTC.

The sample holds one count of this clone. This sequence joins TRBV6-1 and TRBJ2-1; TRBD1 aligns across 7 bases. J gave up 5 bases and V 1 base, and 8 bases lay outside the gene matches. The CDR3 has 16 residues. Germline CDR1 MNHNS, CDR2 SASEGT. The CDR3 sequence: CASSEVPGQRNNEQFF. CDR3 in DNA: TGTGCCAGCAGTGAAGTCCCGGGACAGAGAAACAATGAGCAGTTCTTC.

The chain has TRBV5-1 and TRBJ2-1; D possibly matches TRBD1 or TRBD2 (5 bases each). V was cut by 0 bases and J by 4 bases, with 11 bases left in between. Germline V gene sequence: CDR1 SGHRS, CDR2 YFSETQ. The CDR3 sequence is 15 residues long. In nucleotides, the CDR3 is TGCGCCAGCAGCTTGGAGGTGGGACCTTACAATGAGCAGTTCTTC. This gives the protein CASSLEVGPYNEQFF.

CDR3 sequence: CASSGTGEGDEQYF. CDR3 bases: TGCGCCAGCAGTGGGACAGGGGAAGGCGACGAGCAGTACTTC. V and J are TRBV5-1 and TRBJ2-7; 10 positions match TRBD1. Germline V gene lookup returns CDR1 SGHRS and CDR2 YFSETQ. This CDR3 comprises 14 residues. V trimming: 5 bases; J trimming: 5 bases; junction bases outside the gene matches: 7.

The chain recombines TRBV28 with TRBJ1-1, with a weak D call TRBD1 (6 bases). The CDR3 runs to 15 residues. The V end lost 6 bases, the J end lost 1 base, and 15 bases lay between the germline ends. The germline gives CDR1 MDHEN, CDR2 SYDVKM. In nucleotides, the CDR3 is TGTGCCAGCAGAGCCACCGGGACACCGAACACTGAAGCTTTCTTT. This sequence encodes CASRATGTPNTEAFF.

This chain uses TRBV6-1 with TRBJ1-5; TRBD1 might be the D (6 bases). Germline values: CDR1 MNHNS, CDR2 SASEGT. Between the trimmed V and J ends, which lost 4 bases and 0 bases, there was a span of 10 bases. CDR3 length: 15 amino acids. The CDR3 bases are TGTGCCAGCAGTGTCAACAGGGTTAGCAATCAGCCCCAGCATTTT. This gives the protein CASSVNRVSNQPQHF.

The gene calls are TRBV6-5 and TRBJ2-5; maybe TRBD1 (5 bases). The DNA end is more similar to TRBJ2-7, so the J call may be wrong. The CDR3 extends over 13 amino acids. The germline gives CDR1 MNHEY, CDR2 SVGAGI. The CDR3 DNA follows: TGTGCCAGCAGTTACTCGTTCAGGGACGAGCAGTACTTC. Translating gives CASSYSFRDEQYF.

V usage is TRBV6-1 and J usage is TRBJ2-7; weak D call: TRBD2 (6 bases). Trimming took off 8 bases at V and 0 bases at J, with 17 bases between the two ends. This CDR3 is 15 amino acids long. The germline gives CDR1 MNHNS, CDR2 SASEGT. In nucleotides, the CDR3 is TGTGCCAGCGGGGGGTGGTTACGCCTCTCCTACGAGCAGTACTTC. Translated: CASGGWLRLSYEQYF.

This chain connects TRBV19 to TRBJ1-5; TRBD1 might be the D (6 bases). Germline V CDR1 and CDR2: LNHDA, SQIVND (reference sequence). V was clipped by 3 bases and J by 2 bases, with 14 bases between them. The CDR3 length is 16 residues. CDR3 loop: CASSIWDTAGNQPQHF. CDR3 nucleotides: TGTGCCAGTAGTATTTGGGACACCGCTGGCAATCAGCCCCAGCATTTT. Drawing the rest from reference TRBV19 and TRBJ1-5, the complete variable domain is DGGITQSPKYLFRKEGQNVTLSCEQNLNHDAMYWYRQDPGQGLRLIYYSQIVNDFQKGDIAEGYSVSREKKESFPLTVTSAQKNPTAFYLCASSIWDTAGNQPQHFGDGTRLSIL.

This CDR3 is CARKGLAGTGELFF. The CDR3 bases are TGTGCCAGGAAGGGACTAGCGGGGACCGGGGAGCTGTTTTTT. V usage is TRBV6-4 and J usage is TRBJ2-2, with 13 bases lining up with TRBD2. V lost 9 bases and J lost 5; bases outside the gene matches: 3. Germline V gene sequence: CDR1 MRHNA, CDR2 SNTAGT. This CDR3 spans 14 amino acids.

V usage is TRBV11-2 and J usage is TRBJ2-7, with unresolved D. Deletions cut 5 bases from V and 5 bases from J, with 16 bases between. CDR1 and CDR2 from the germline V gene are SGHAT and FQNNGV. The CDR3 contains 14 residues. CDR3 amino acids: CASSTVGVSDEQYF. The CDR3 bases are TGTGCCAGCAGCACAGTTGGGGTCTCGGACGAGCAGTACTTC.

V is TRBV18 and J is TRBJ1-5; D gene ambiguous. Trimming cost V 4 bases and J 1 base, with 11 bases left between them. Per the germline V gene, CDR1 is KGHSH and CDR2 is LQKENI. The CDR3 has 15 amino acids. In DNA, the CDR3 is TGTGCCAGCTCACGAAGGGTTACAAGCAATCAGCCCCAGCATTTT. Protein: CASSRRVTSNQPQHF.

The V and J genes are TRBV19 and TRBJ2-2; 7 bases are shared with TRBD2. The CDR3 sequence is 15 residues long. Germline values: CDR1 LNHDA, CDR2 SQIVND (reference sequence). The V gene end was trimmed by 5 bases and the J gene end by 4 bases; junction bases not matched to a gene: 7. The CDR3 region has the DNA TGTGCCAGTAGTTTAGCGGGTATCGGCACCGGGGAGCTGTTTTTT. It translates to CASSLAGIGTGELFF.

The chain uses TRBV5-1 and TRBJ2-3; 8 nucleotides agree with TRBD1. The V gene end was trimmed by 4 bases and the J gene end by 5 bases; junction bases not matched to a gene: 12. CDR1 and CDR2 (germline): SGHRS, YFSETQ. The CDR3 contains 16 residues. CDR3 region: CASSRVTGAMGDTQYF. CDR3 DNA sequence: TGCGCCAGCAGCCGGGTGACAGGGGCGATGGGAGATACGCAGTATTTT.

The chain uses TRBV2 and TRBJ1-6; D unclear. V was cut by 6 bases and J by 7 bases, with 4 bases left in between. CDR1 and CDR2 from the germline V gene are SNHLY and FYNNEI. The CDR3 is made up of 11 amino acids. In DNA, the CDR3 is TGTGCCAGCAGGGAAAATTCACCCCTCCACTTT. This translates into CASRENSPLHF.

The genes are TRBV29-1 and TRBJ1-2, with D uncertain. The V gene lost 6 bases and the J gene lost 7 bases, with 18 bases spanning the gap. The CDR3 totals 13 residues. Germline CDR1 reads SQVTM; CDR2 reads ANQGSEA. In nucleotides, the CDR3 is TGCAGCGTCCCCGTTGGGAAAGGTGGTGGCTACACCTTC. Encoded protein: CSVPVGKGGGYTF.

The CDR3 nucleotides are TGTGCCAGCAGTTTTGGGGGGCGCGAGTACAATGAGCAGTTCTTC. Protein: CASSFGGREYNEQFF. The V call is TRBV27, the J call TRBJ2-1; D tentatively reads TRBD1 or TRBD2 (6 bases each). The CDR3 extends over 15 amino acids. Germline CDR1 MNHEY, CDR2 SMNVEV (reference sequence). V shed 3 bases and J shed 4 bases, with 13 bases lying between them.

This chain joins TRBV7-8 and TRBJ2-2; 7 positions match TRBD2. The CDR3 consists of 16 residues. Germline V CDR1 and CDR2: SGHVS, FQNEAQ. V dropped 5 bases and J dropped 5; count of bases not matched to a gene: 11. The CDR3: CASSRAGKPGTGELFF. The CDR3 nucleotides read TGTGCCAGCAGCCGAGCGGGGAAACCTGGAACCGGGGAGCTGTTTTTT.

This chain joins TRBV27 and TRBJ2-7; tentatively, D is TRBD2 (6 bases). The length of the CDR3 is 16 residues. Trimming cost V 4 bases and J 2 bases, with 18 bases left between them. Germline lookup yields CDR1 MNHEY and CDR2 SMNVEV (reference sequence). The CDR3 DNA is TGTGCCAGCAGTTCGCGGAGGGCAGCGTCAACCTACGAGCAGTACTTC. This gives the protein CASSSRRAASTYEQYF.

This sequence joins TRBV6-1 and TRBJ1-5; 8 bases agree with TRBD1. This CDR3 is built from 16 residues. In germline, CDR1 is MNHNS, CDR2 SASEGT. The J segment lost 3 bases and the V segment lost 4 bases, leaving 8 bases of the junction unmatched. In DNA form, the CDR3 reads TGTGCCAGCAGTGCGTACCGGACAGGGAACAATCAGCCCCAGCATTTT. Translation gives CASSAYRTGNNQPQHF.

The chain recombines TRBV4-2 with TRBJ1-5; no firm D call. The CDR3 consists of 13 residues. V was clipped by 4 bases and J by 5 bases, with 9 bases between them. In germline, CDR1 is LGHNA, CDR2 YNFKEQ. The CDR3 DNA sequence: TGTGCCAGCAGCCCCCAGGCGGATCAGCCCCAGCATTTT. It translates to CASSPQADQPQHF.

V and J are TRBV6-1 and TRBJ1-5, with 9 positions matching TRBD1. This CDR3 region has 14 residues. With V trimmed by 5 bases and J by 7 bases, 6 bases remained unmatched. Germline V CDR1 and CDR2: MNHNS, SASEGT. CDR3 nucleotides: TGTGCCAGCAGTACTACAGGGGGCCGGCAGCCCCAGCATTTT. Translated, it gives CASSTTGGRQPQHF.

This clone was seen a few times. The chain combines TRBV6-1 with TRBJ2-7; TRBD1 agrees at 7 bases. The germline V gene encodes CDR1 MNHNS and CDR2 SASEGT. With V trimmed by 7 bases and J by 0 bases, 3 bases remained unmatched. This CDR3 is 13 amino acids long. The CDR3 region is CASIRTGSYEQYF. The CDR3 DNA reads as TGTGCCAGCATCCGGACAGGCTCCTACGAGCAGTACTTC.

This chain joins TRBV27 and TRBJ2-5, with 10 bases aligning to TRBD2. The length of the CDR3 is 15 residues. J lost 3 bases, V lost 5 bases, and 6 bases had no gene match. The V gene's germline CDR1 is MNHEY and CDR2 SMNVEV (reference sequence). In DNA, the CDR3 is TGTGCCAGCAGTAGCCTAGGGACTAGCGAAGAGACCCAGTACTTC. This gives the protein CASSSLGTSEETQYF.

The chain joins TRBV5-5 to TRBJ1-2; perhaps TRBD1 as D (5 bases). This CDR3 spans 15 amino acids. CDR1 and CDR2 from the germline V gene are SGHKS and YYEKEE (reference sequence). The V and J ends lost 4 bases and 6 bases respectively, with 19 bases between them. CDR3 DNA sequence: TGTGCCAGCAGCCCAGGGTTAACTTTGAGTGATGGCTACACCTTC. Protein: CASSPGLTLSDGYTF. Looking up the rest from reference TRBV5-5 and TRBJ1-2 gives the full variable domain: DAGVTQSPTHLIKTRGQQVTLRCSPISGHKSVSWYQQVLGQGPQFIFQYYEKEERGRGNFPDRFSARQFPNYSSELNVNALLLGDSALYLCASSPGLTLSDGYTFGSGTRLTVV.

This clone is a singleton in its sample. The J gene is TRBJ2-3, the V gene TRBV4-2, with 9 bases fitting TRBD1. CDR3 length: 18 residues. Germline V gives CDR1 LGHNA, CDR2 YNFKEQ. Trimming removed 4 bases from V and 0 bases from J; junction bases left unmatched: 11. Written as DNA, the CDR3 is TGTGCCAGCAGCCTCCCCCGGGACAGGGATTACAGCACAGATACGCAGTATTTT. Encoded protein: CASSLPRDRDYSTDTQYF.